One T cell receptor beta chain is described in this entry. Its antigen remains unidentified. V lost 1 base to trimming and J lost 5 bases, with 20 bases between them. CDR3 length: 17 residues. Germline V lookup: CDR1 MGHRA, CDR2 YSYEKL. Time point meaning: newly diagnosed GD, antithyroid drugs for less than 3 months. RNA isolated from PBMCs was used to make the TCR library. In building TCR beta libraries, iRepertoire HTBI primers were used together with Arm-PCR of CDR3 regions. MiXCR was run by TCRdb on the multiplex PCR reads, yielding one entry per CDR3 protein. The repertoire holds hundreds of thousands of distinct CDR3 sequences, about 15% seen once, with about 18% in the top ten. This entry is derived from a study of regulatory T cells in long-lasting Graves disease. Study-level findings and limits: A reduction in accuracy may have resulted from the small sample size.

This sample also appeared in a second study, on T cells in Graves' hyperthyroidism and ophthalmopathy. That paper adds: With a median lead of about 6.9 months before onset, the model predicted ophthalmopathy.

The sequence was collected from a woman between 25 and 40 years old with Graves disease. The sequencing here drew on peripheral blood mononuclear cells (PBMCs), taken at new diagnosis, from a patient treated with antithyroid drugs. The chain links TRBV4-1 to TRBJ1-1; D call uncertain. CDR3 residues: CASSQGLRTPGVTEAFF. CDR3 bases: TGCGCCAGCAGCCAAGGTCTTAGGACCCCGGGAGTGACTGAAGCTTTCTTT.